This TCR beta chain was obtained from a study of low-dose radiotherapy and immunotherapy resistance in tumors. Study overall: Every six weeks patients received intravenous ipilimumab 1 mg/kg, and every two weeks they received intravenous nivolumab 240 mg. Intravenous cyclophosphamide at 200 mg/m2 preceded radiation and immunotherapy by one day, every two weeks.

The donors, trial participants, received nivolumab, ipilimumab, aspirin, low-dose cyclophosphamide and low-dose radiotherapy. Priming of first-strand cDNA relied on TRAV- and TRBV-specific primers (covering alpha and beta chains). TCRs underwent about 20 PCR cycles of amplification with a constant-region primer and V-primer adapter. In vitro transcription amplified isolated mRNA. TCRdb passed the reads through MiXCR, listing each CDR3 protein once. The sample consists of around 13,000 distinct CDR3 sequences, roughly 70% of them appearing once. The TCR originated in a human donor with advanced metastatic prostate, ovarian, gallbladder or colorectal cancer (not recorded which). This table probably holds off-target reads from a library built for another chain.

As DNA, the CDR3 is TGTGCCAGTTTAACAGGGGCCCGAAACACTGAAGCTTTCTTT. As protein: CASLTGARNTEAFF. The J gene is TRBJ1-1, the V gene TRBV2, with TRBD1 identical over 7 bases. J lost 2 bases, V lost 9 bases, and 9 bases had no gene match. This CDR3 spans 14 amino acids. Germline V gene lookup returns CDR1 SNHLY and CDR2 FYNNEI.